The 32 T cell receptor beta chains below were found in one sample sequenced in a study of shared clonotypes between healthy human individuals. Profiling relied on immunoSEQ multiplex PCR, and the TCRdb table lists in-frame clones only, not all of them. Seen here are 520,000 or so clones, 79% observed once, and the top ten hold approximately 12%. Material: PBMCs. All receptors come from a middle-aged woman in good health. Some clones in this sample may be carry-over from other donors' samples.

This clone was counted at least ten times. V usage is TRBV30 and J usage is TRBJ2-5; D remains unclear. V dropped 3 bases and J dropped 5 bases, with 13 bases sitting between them. Germline CDR1 reads GTSNPN; CDR2 reads SVGIG (reference sequence). The CDR3 extends over 13 amino acids. The CDR3 coding sequence is TGTGCCTGGAGCGCCAACATCCGGGAGACCCAGTACTTC. Its translation is CAWSANIRETQYF.

The rearrangement links TRBV6-4 to TRBJ2-3, with TRBD2 identical over 9 bases. V lost 4 bases and J lost 4; bases outside the gene matches: 9. Germline V lookup: CDR1 MRHNA, CDR2 SNTAGT. There are 16 residues in the CDR3. CDR3 amino acids: CASSGAAGGSPDTQYF. In DNA, the CDR3 is TGTGCCAGCAGTGGCGCAGCGGGAGGCTCTCCAGATACGCAGTATTTT.

This clone has a single count. The rearrangement uses TRBV28 and TRBJ2-7, with D perhaps matching TRBD2 (5 bases). The CDR3 length is 15 residues. The germline gives CDR1 MDHEN, CDR2 SYDVKM. The V and J ends lost 5 bases and 2 bases respectively, with 16 bases between them. The CDR3 DNA reads TGTGCCAGCAGTCCCTTTAGCGATAGCGCCTACGAGCAGTACTTC. The encoded protein is CASSPFSDSAYEQYF.

The chain recombines TRBV19 with TRBJ2-3, with TRBD1 matching 12 bases. V lost 4 bases, J lost 7 bases, and 9 bases stayed unmatched. Germline values: CDR1 LNHDA, CDR2 SQIVND (reference sequence). The CDR3 runs to 16 residues. Written as DNA, the CDR3 is TGTGCCAGTAGTAAAGGGACAGGGGGCCCTCTAAATACGCAGTATTTT. Translation: CASSKGTGGPLNTQYF.

V and J are TRBV21-1 and TRBJ1-1; the table assigns TRBD1, which was not confirmed against the DNA. TRBV21-1 is labeled a pseudogene. The CDR3 has 13 residues. The CDR3 spells CASSKAGVTEAFF. Here the CDR3 DNA reads TGTGCCAGCAGCAAAGCAGGGGTCACTGAAGCTTTCTTT.

This sequence joins TRBV18 and TRBJ2-7; possibly TRBD1 or TRBD2 for D (5 bases each). V was cut by 4 bases and J by 2 bases, with 12 bases left in between. Germline lookup yields CDR1 KGHSH and CDR2 LQKENI. The CDR3 is 14 residues long. The CDR3 sequence: CASSQRRGPYEQYF. CDR3 in DNA: TGTGCCAGCTCACAACGAAGGGGACCCTACGAGCAGTACTTC.

The chain has TRBV28 and TRBJ2-1; 7 bases are shared with TRBD1. J lost 2 bases, V lost 4 bases, and 8 bases had no gene match. Germline V gives CDR1 MDHEN, CDR2 SYDVKM. CDR3 length equals 16 residues. CDR3 coding DNA: TGTGCCAGCAGTTCCGGGACAGCGATTACCTACAATGAGCAGTTCTTC. It translates to CASSSGTAITYNEQFF.

This clone showed up just once. The chain carries TRBV5-1 and TRBJ2-2, with TRBD1 matching 8 bases. There are 16 residues in the CDR3. The trim removed 7 bases at V and 2 bases at J, leaving 10 bases unmatched. Germline V lookup: CDR1 SGHRS, CDR2 YFSETQ. CDR3 DNA sequence: TGCGCCAGCTCCCAGGGGGCGGTGGGTAACACCGGGGAGCTGTTTTTT. Its protein is CASSQGAVGNTGELFF.

The V gene is TRBV5-6, the J gene TRBJ2-7; TRBD2 matches 7 bases. The CDR3 runs 15 residues. With 2 bases clipped from V and 2 bases from J, the junction kept 7 bases outside the gene matches. Germline CDR1 SGHDT, CDR2 YYEEEE. The CDR3 DNA reads TGTGCCAGCAGCTTATTGGCTAGCGGAACCTACGAGCAGTACTTC. Translation gives CASSLLASGTYEQYF.

This chain connects TRBV5-6 to TRBJ2-1; 8 bases match TRBD2. The CDR3 runs to 13 residues. CDR1 is SGHDT, CDR2 YYEEEE, per germline. The V and J ends lost 0 bases and 11 bases, in that order; junction bases with no gene match: 4. CDR3 coding DNA: TGTGCCAGCAGCTTGGCCGGGGGGGATCAGCAGTTCTTC. Translating it yields CASSLAGGDQQFF.

The rearrangement uses TRBV4-3 and TRBJ1-2, with D unresolved. The CDR3 is made up of 15 amino acids. V dropped 4 bases and J dropped 4 bases, with 16 bases sitting between them. Germline CDR1 LGHNA, CDR2 YSLEER. The CDR3 DNA reads as TGCGCCAGCAGCCTGGGCGGGTCCGGCCTCTATGGCTACACCTTC. Protein product: CASSLGGSGLYGYTF.

This clone came up a few times. V gene TRBV7-9 combines with J gene TRBJ2-7, with D maybe TRBD1 (6 bases). Trimming cost V 3 bases and J 3 bases, with 9 bases left between them. CDR1 and CDR2 (germline): SEHNR, FQNEAQ (reference sequence). The CDR3 length is 13 residues. CDR3 in DNA: TGTGCCAGCAGCTTGGGGGCCAACTACGAGCAGTACTTC. It translates to CASSLGANYEQYF.

This sequence joins TRBV2 and TRBJ2-1, with TRBD1 matching over 10 bases. The germline gives CDR1 SNHLY, CDR2 FYNNEI. Trimming removed 3 bases from V and 6 bases from J; junction bases left unmatched: 5. The CDR3 has 15 residues. This chain's CDR3 is CASSDWDRGGNEQFF. CDR3 DNA sequence: TGTGCCAGCAGTGATTGGGACAGGGGAGGCAATGAGCAGTTCTTC.

This chain joins TRBV7-2 and TRBJ2-1, with D possibly matching TRBD1 (5 bases). V lost 3 bases, J lost 9 bases, and 12 bases lay in between. The CDR3 is 13 residues long. Germline-derived CDR1 and CDR2 are SGHTA and FQGNSA. CDR3 sequence reads: CASSFTHQGEQFF. The CDR3 DNA reads as TGTGCCAGCAGCTTCACCCATCAGGGTGAGCAGTTCTTC.

Worth noting for this clone: The identical CDR3 is also encoded by other nucleotide sequences in the sample. The V call is TRBV29-1, the J call TRBJ2-3, with 11 bases lining up with TRBD2. Germline CDR1 SQVTM, CDR2 ANQGSEA. The CDR3 sequence is 14 residues long. V trimming: 6 bases; J trimming: 2 bases; junction bases outside the gene matches: 4. The CDR3 region is CSVGTSGNTDTQYF. DNA of the CDR3: TGCAGCGTCGGGACTAGCGGTAACACAGATACGCAGTATTTT.

The V and J genes are TRBV19 and TRBJ2-1; D not certain. V gave up 3 bases and J gave up 6 bases, with 12 bases separating them. Per the germline V gene, CDR1 is LNHDA and CDR2 is SQIVND (reference sequence). The CDR3 length is 14 residues. DNA for the CDR3: TGTGCCAGTAGTATGAGTTCTCCGATCAATGAGCAGTTCTTC. Amino acid sequence: CASSMSSPINEQFF.

A remark on this clone: The junction departs from the called germline gene at one end, perhaps through a read error. V and J are TRBV6-4 and TRBJ1-2; perhaps TRBD1 as D (5 bases). The CDR3 has 14 amino acids. Germline V gene data show CDR1 as MRHNA and CDR2 as SNTAGT. The DNA of the CDR3 is TGTGCCAGCAGTCCCCGCGGGGGAATCTATGGTTACACCTTC. Translating gives CASSPRGGIYGYTF.

The chain uses TRBV15 and TRBJ1-2; D uncertain. Per the germline V gene, CDR1 is LNHNV and CDR2 is YYDKDF (reference sequence). Trimming left V 0 bases short and J 4 bases short, with 9 bases between. CDR3 size: 14 residues. The chain's CDR3 is CATSRDEGPYGYTF. The CDR3, as DNA: TGTGCCACCAGCAGAGATGAAGGCCCCTATGGCTACACCTTC.

V is TRBV25-1 and J is TRBJ1-2; tentative D call: TRBD1 (6 bases). Deletions cut 8 bases from V and 2 bases from J, with 9 bases between. The length of the CDR3 is 12 residues. Germline loops: CDR1 MGHDK, CDR2 SYGVNS. In DNA form, the CDR3 reads TGTGCCAGCGGGACACTCAACTATGGCTACACCTTC. It codes for CASGTLNYGYTF.

The count of this clone is one. The rearrangement links TRBV19 to TRBJ2-1, with TRBD2 as a possible D gene (6 bases). The CDR3 is 16 residues long. Per the germline V gene, CDR1 is LNHDA and CDR2 is SQIVND (reference sequence). The V gene lost 5 bases and the J gene lost 8 bases, with 22 bases spanning the gap. DNA of the CDR3: TGTGCCAGTAGTCCACACCGGGACTCGGGAAGCGATGAGCAGTTCTTC. It codes for CASSPHRDSGSDEQFF.

This sequence joins TRBV30 and TRBJ2-3; 13 bases match TRBD2. Germline CDR1 is GTSNPN and CDR2 is SVGIG (reference sequence). After removal of 3 bases from V and 2 bases from J, the junction contained 2 bases not matched to a gene. The CDR3 is 15 amino acids. The CDR3 nucleotides are TGTGCCTGGAGACTAGCGGGAGGGAACACAGATACGCAGTATTTT. Amino acid sequence: CAWRLAGGNTDTQYF.

The chain carries TRBV10-1 and TRBJ2-1; no definite D call. V gave up 1 base and J gave up 0 bases, with 7 bases separating them. The CDR3 loop spans 15 amino acids. Germline-derived CDR1 and CDR2 are WNHNN and SYGVQD (reference sequence). CDR3: CASSEYTRSYNEQFF. The CDR3 DNA reads TGCGCCAGCAGTGAGTATACCCGCTCCTACAATGAGCAGTTCTTC.

The chain uses TRBV11-2 and TRBJ2-7, with 7 bases aligning to TRBD1. This CDR3 spans 14 amino acids. Germline V gene sequence: CDR1 SGHAT, CDR2 FQNNGV. The junction had 6 bases not matched to a gene; V was cut back by 4 bases and J by 3 bases. Here the CDR3 DNA reads TGTGCCAGCAGCTCCGGGACAGACGTCTACGAGCAGTACTTC. This translates into CASSSGTDVYEQYF.

This chain joins TRBV28 and TRBJ1-2; 9 bases are a match to TRBD1. The CDR3 extends over 16 amino acids. The trim removed 3 bases at V and 4 bases at J, leaving 9 bases unmatched. CDR1 and CDR2 (germline): MDHEN, SYDVKM. The CDR3 DNA reads as TGTGCCAGCAGTTTGGGGAACAGGGGGCCAAGCTATGGCTACACCTTC. It encodes CASSLGNRGPSYGYTF.

The rearrangement uses TRBV7-6 and TRBJ2-5; 13 bases are a match to TRBD2. Germline assignment: CDR1 SGHVS and CDR2 FNYEAQ. Trimming at V came to 5 bases and at J to 1 base, leaving 4 bases not matched to a gene. This CDR3 has 16 residues. For the CDR3, the DNA is TGTGCCAGCAGCACGGGACTAGCGGGACTCCAAGAGACCCAGTACTTC. Translation: CASSTGLAGLQETQYF.

V gene TRBV6-5 combines with J gene TRBJ1-6, with 7 bases identical to TRBD1. The CDR3 has 15 amino acids. CDR1 and CDR2 (germline): MNHEY, SVGAGI. V lost 4 bases to trimming and J lost 10 bases; unmatched junction nucleotides: 10. The DNA for the CDR3 is TGTGCCAGCAGTTTCGAAAACAGGGGCGGATCACCCCTCCACTTT. Translating gives CASSFENRGGSPLHF.

Only one count was recorded for this clone. Here the CDR3 reads CAISDRGESNYGYTF. CDR3 in DNA: TGTGCCATCAGTGATCGGGGTGAGTCTAACTATGGCTACACCTTC. The J gene is TRBJ1-2, the V gene TRBV10-3; D not certain. The CDR3 is made up of 15 amino acids. Germline CDR1 ENHRY, CDR2 SYGVKD. V was clipped by 3 bases and J by 0 bases, with 11 bases between them.

In its sample, this clone was seen a few times. This chain connects TRBV12-5 to TRBJ2-1, with TRBD1 matching over 7 bases. The V segment lost 5 bases and the J segment 4 bases; nucleotides outside the gene matches: 2. The CDR3 runs 13 residues. Germline V gene sequence: CDR1 LGHNT, CDR2 FRNRAP. The CDR3 nucleotides read TGTGCTAGTGGTCAGGACAGGTACAATGAGCAGTTCTTC. This codes for CASGQDRYNEQFF.

J is TRBJ2-5 and V is TRBV19; D possibly matches TRBD1 or TRBD2 (6 bases each). Trimming removed 6 bases from V and 5 bases from J, with 13 bases in between. Germline lookup yields CDR1 LNHDA and CDR2 SQIVND (reference sequence). This CDR3 region has 13 residues. Here the CDR3 reads CASSTSGAETQYF. The CDR3 nucleotides read TGTGCCAGTAGCACCTCGGGGGCCGAGACCCAGTACTTC. Complete variable domain (other parts from reference TRBV19 and TRBJ2-5): DGGITQSPKYLFRKEGQNVTLSCEQNLNHDAMYWYRQDPGQGLRLIYYSQIVNDFQKGDIAEGYSVSREKKESFPLTVTSAQKNPTAFYLCASSTSGAETQYFGPGTRLLVL.

This clone was observed at least ten times. The V call is TRBV19, the J call TRBJ2-7, with D unresolved. The CDR3 consists of 14 residues. Trimming left V 7 bases short and J 6 bases short, with 19 bases between. Germline V gives CDR1 LNHDA, CDR2 SQIVND (reference sequence). The CDR3: CASKFNSISSEQYF. The CDR3 bases are TGTGCCAGTAAGTTTAACAGCATAAGTTCCGAGCAGTACTTC.

V gene TRBV4-1 combines with J gene TRBJ1-1; tentatively, D is TRBD1 (5 bases). V lost 0 bases and J lost 0, with 8 bases in between. The CDR3 extends over 15 amino acids. CDR1 MGHRA and CDR2 YSYEKL come from the germline V gene. CDR3 coding DNA: TGCGCCAGCAGCCAAGAGCGGGGGATGAACACTGAAGCTTTCTTT. The encoded protein is CASSQERGMNTEAFF.

This chain uses TRBV30 with TRBJ2-2; 11 bases agree with TRBD1. Germline V gene lookup returns CDR1 GTSNPN and CDR2 SVGIG (reference sequence). Unmatched junction bases numbered 6, after V lost 2 bases and J lost 7 bases. The CDR3 sequence is 15 residues long. The CDR3 DNA is TGTGCCTGGAGTAGGACAGGGGGCAAGGTCGGGGAGCTGTTTTTT. The encoded protein is CAWSRTGGKVGELFF.